Here is one T cell receptor beta chain with its context. The germline CDR1 and CDR2 sequences are SQVTM and ANQGSEA. The CDR3 contains 15 residues. The junction had 7 bases not matched to a gene; V was cut back by 1 base and J by 4 bases. The sample belongs to a study of T cell changes during pregnancy in multiple sclerosis. Libraries were prepared by immunoSEQ multiplex PCR; TCRdb keeps only in-frame clonotypes and omits some of them. This sample has some 37,000 clones, with around 94% found just once. The receptor was isolated from a female donor with multiple sclerosis, enrolled in a pregnancy study. The chain links TRBV29-1 to TRBJ2-3; the match to TRBD1 covers 8 bases. The specimen was PBMCs (not recorded whether the cells were cultured). This CDR3 is CSVEGQGALSDTQYF. The CDR3 DNA follows: TGCAGCGTTGAAGGGCAGGGGGCTTTATCAGATACGCAGTATTTT.